This T cell receptor beta chain was retrieved from a study of shared clonotypes between healthy human individuals. Study-level points and caveats: Apart from blood, nothing was sampled; tissue repertoires likely differ. Rarefaction exposed incomplete sorted-subset sequencing despite large depth.

Assay: immunoSEQ multiplex PCR; the TCRdb copy retains only in-frame clones and omits some. The top ten clones hold less than 0.15% of a sample with roughly 2.4 million clones, roughly 95% of them seen once. The donors, all of them Caucasian adults, lived in Nashville, Tennessee. In the case of this clone: The antigen remains undetermined.

The germline V gene has CDR1 KGHSH and CDR2 LQKENI. Trimming took 4 bases from V and 4 from J; bases not matched to a gene: 14. This CDR3 has 17 amino acids. V usage is TRBV18 and J usage is TRBJ2-7, with 9 bases that match TRBD1. The sample was naive CD4+ T cells sorted from blood. The sample's subset: CD45RA+ positively selected. This receptor was obtained from a man aged 18 to 29 in good health. DNA of the CDR3: TGTGCCAGCTCACGTATGACCGGGACAGGGAGTTCGTACGAGCAGTACTTC. Its protein product is CASSRMTGTGSSYEQYF.